The TCR beta chain described here comes from a study of blood T cell repertoires in COVID-19. Details on this clone: The sample holds other DNA sequences that translate to the same CDR3.

Measured with immunoSEQ multiplex PCR; TCRdb has only the in-frame clones, and not every one. The profile covers 470,000 or so clones, with 75% to 90% appearing a single time and about 4.5% taken by the ten largest. Germline V gene data show CDR1 as SGDLS and CDR2 as YYNGEE. Trimming pared 3 bases from V and 0 bases from J, leaving 11 bases between. The CDR3 loop spans 15 amino acids. The sample taken for sequencing was peripheral blood. This receptor was identified in a woman aged 25 to 39 with acute or convalescent COVID-19. The gene calls are TRBV9 and TRBJ2-3; D possibly corresponds to TRBD1 (6 bases). CDR3 DNA sequence: TGTGCCAGCAGCGGGGGGCTTGCGAGCACAGATACGCAGTATTTT. Translated: CASSGGLASTDTQYF.